These 6 T cell receptor beta chains were sequenced from one sample in a study of blood T cell repertoires in COVID-19. Profiled with immunoSEQ multiplex PCR; TCRdb holds only in-frame clones, not every one. Of 400,000 to 550,000 clones listed, about 85% are singletons. Sequences were obtained from PBMCs or T cells enriched from blood (not recorded which). These receptors were obtained from a woman between 18 and 30 years old with acute COVID-19.

This chain connects TRBV18 to TRBJ2-5; D is undetermined. Germline CDR1 KGHSH, CDR2 LQKENI. V dropped 3 bases and J dropped 5 bases, with 10 bases sitting between them. CDR3 length equals 13 residues. The CDR3 loop reads CASSPQFLETQYF. CDR3 bases: TGTGCCAGCTCACCTCAGTTTTTGGAGACCCAGTACTTC.

The chain employs TRBV2 and TRBJ1-1, with D possibly matching TRBD1 (6 bases). Germline CDR1 and CDR2: SNHLY and FYNNEI. The germline V and J ends were trimmed by 9 bases and 5 bases, with 13 bases remaining between them. CDR3 length equals 12 residues. This chain's CDR3 is CASLPRGTEAFF. Here the CDR3 DNA reads TGTGCCAGTCTTCCTAGGGGGACTGAAGCTTTCTTT.

The V call is TRBV2, the J call TRBJ1-6, with D possibly being TRBD1 (6 bases). Trimming stripped 7 bases from V and 9 bases from J, with 16 bases between. CDR3 size: 14 residues. Germline CDR1 reads SNHLY; CDR2 reads FYNNEI. In nucleotides, the CDR3 is TGTGCCAGCACCGAACAGGGTTTAGGTTCACCCCTCCACTTT. It yields the protein CASTEQGLGSPLHF.

The chain combines TRBV25-1 with TRBJ2-7; TRBD1 aligns across 7 bases. With 8 bases clipped from V and 3 bases from J, the junction kept 4 bases outside the gene matches. The CDR3 sequence is 12 residues long. The germline gives CDR1 MGHDK, CDR2 SYGVNS. The CDR3: CASRQGIYEQYF. The CDR3 nucleotides are TGTGCCAGCCGACAGGGCATCTACGAGCAGTACTTC.

The chain employs TRBV4-3 and TRBJ2-7, with D perhaps TRBD1 (5 bases). In germline, CDR1 is LGHNA, CDR2 YSLEER. The CDR3 is 15 amino acids. Trimming cost V 2 bases and J 1 base, with 12 bases left between them. CDR3 coding DNA: TGCGCCAGCAGCCAATGGCAGGGAATTTCCTACGAGCAGTACTTC. Its translation: CASSQWQGISYEQYF.

V usage is TRBV28 and J usage is TRBJ2-7; weak D call: TRBD2 (6 bases). This CDR3 comprises 14 residues. Trimming took off 6 bases at V and 4 bases at J, with 16 bases between the two ends. The germline V gene has CDR1 MDHEN and CDR2 SYDVKM. The CDR3 DNA follows: TGTGCCAGCAGGCCCCCGGGACTCGTTTACGAGCAGTACTTC. This codes for CASRPPGLVYEQYF.